These 5 T cell receptor beta chains came from one sample sequenced in a study of early T cells in non-severe SARS-CoV-2 infection. From the 5' RACE reads, TCRdb called clonotypes with MiXCR, one entry per CDR3 protein. The sample records fewer than 80,000 distinct CDR3 sequences, roughly 9.5% being singletons. Sequenced: whole blood. The receptors derive from an adult who was a healthcare worker with PCR-confirmed SARS-CoV-2 infection or an uninfected control (not recorded which).

This clonotype was recorded at least ten times. The genes are TRBV2 and TRBJ2-1; TRBD1 is a possible D gene (6 bases). Looked up from germline, CDR1 is SNHLY and CDR2 is FYNNEI. Trimming left V 4 bases short and J 13 bases short, with 20 bases between. The CDR3 runs to 14 residues. This CDR3 reads CASSVQGVVRVQFF. The CDR3 bases are TGTGCCAGCAGTGTACAGGGTGTTGTGCGGGTCCAGTTCTTC.

The chain has TRBV6-1 and TRBJ2-7, with TRBD1 as a possible D gene (6 bases). The CDR3 covers 15 residues. CDR1 and CDR2 from the germline V gene are MNHNS and SASEGT. The V end was cut by 2 bases, the J end by 5 bases, with 16 bases between. CDR3 loop: CASSETAGVRDEQYF. In DNA, the CDR3 is TGTGCCAGCAGTGAAACCGCAGGGGTCCGCGACGAGCAGTACTTC.

This clonotype was detected only a few times. The chain carries TRBV18 and TRBJ2-3; D possibly corresponds to TRBD1 (5 bases). CDR1 is KGHSH, CDR2 LQKENI, per germline. V lost 1 base and J 2 bases, leaving 13 bases between the germline ends. The CDR3 extends over 16 amino acids. The CDR3 nucleotides are TGTGCCAGCTCACCACTTTCGACAGAACACACAGATACGCAGTATTTT. This sequence encodes CASSPLSTEHTDTQYF.

The chain employs TRBV7-2 and TRBJ2-4; tentative D call: TRBD2 (5 bases). The CDR3 extends over 13 amino acids. CDR1 and CDR2 from the germline V gene are SGHTA and FQGNSA. Trimming shortened V by 10 bases and J by 9 bases, and 19 bases separated the two germline ends. In nucleotides, the CDR3 is TGTGCCACTCAACGGGAACGGGGTGCCATTCAGTACTTC. It codes for CATQRERGAIQYF.

The chain is built from TRBV5-4 and TRBJ2-1; a possible D gene is TRBD2 (6 bases). The CDR3 has 15 amino acids. The ends were cut back, 3 bases at V and 7 bases at J, with 17 bases in the middle. CDR1 is SGHNT and CDR2 is YYREEE in the germline V gene (reference sequence). The DNA of the CDR3 is TGTGCCAGCAGCTCCCGTAGAGGGGACTGGAATGAGCAGTTCTTC. The encoded protein is CASSSRRGDWNEQFF.